Following are 32 T cell receptor beta chains from one sample sequenced in a study of tumor and adjacent non-tumor tissue in lung cancer. The library came from three nested PCR rounds adapted from ARM-PCR protocols. MiXCR, applied by TCRdb to the multiplex PCR reads, yields one record per CDR3 protein. The data hold 120,000 or so distinct CDR3 sequences, with 66% observed a single time. RNA was extracted from bulk tissue without any cell sorting. Sequences were obtained from lung tumor tissue. The receptors shown here come from a man younger than 45 with non-small cell lung cancer.

Note on this clonotype: Because it lacks the conserved phenylalanine or tryptophan at the end, this CDR3 is likely a read error. This chain connects TRBV4-3 to TRBJ2-5, with unresolved D. V was trimmed by 1 base and J by 5 bases, leaving 11 bases between them. Looked up from germline, CDR1 is LGHNA and CDR2 is YSLEER. This CDR3 is 14 amino acids long. CDR3 residues: CASSQAVVRETQYV. CDR3 nucleotides: TGCGCCAGCAGCCAAGCAGTGGTCCGGGAGACCCAGTACGTC.

A note on this clonotype: This may be a read error, as it is one base from a much larger clone. The CDR3 coding sequence is TGTGCCAGCAGTTACACGGAGGGATATGAAGCTTTCTTT. It yields the protein CASSYTEGYEAFF. The chain couples TRBV6-5 to TRBJ1-1; D is undetermined. The CDR3 is made up of 13 amino acids. Germline loops: CDR1 MNHEY, CDR2 SVGAGI. Trimming removed 2 bases at V and 7 bases at J, with 11 bases between.

Only a few counts were recorded for this clonotype. This rearrangement joins TRBV7-2 to TRBJ2-3, with D possibly called TRBD1 or TRBD2 (5 bases each). The CDR3 runs to 15 residues. V dropped 5 bases and J dropped 8 bases, with 20 bases sitting between them. CDR1 and CDR2 (germline): SGHTA, FQGNSA. The CDR3 spells CTSSPRSADKGTQYF. In nucleotides, the CDR3 is TGTACCAGCAGCCCTAGGTCAGCGGACAAGGGTACGCAGTATTTT.

The table lists this clonotype with many counts. The chain has TRBV20-1 and TRBJ2-1; a weak D match, TRBD2 (6 bases). Germline loops: CDR1 DFQATT, CDR2 SNEGSKA (reference sequence). Between the trimmed V and J ends, which lost 5 bases and 9 bases, there was a span of 17 bases. There are 13 residues in the CDR3. This CDR3 reads CSAPGPVGGEQFF. In nucleotides, the CDR3 is TGCAGTGCTCCTGGACCAGTGGGGGGTGAGCAGTTCTTC.

This chain connects TRBV16 to TRBJ1-5, with 8 bases identical to TRBD1. This CDR3 comprises 14 residues. The V gene's germline CDR1 is KGHSY and CDR2 FQNENV. V trimming: 5 bases; J trimming: 7 bases; junction bases outside the gene matches: 7. CDR3 region: CASSKDREGQPQHF. CDR3 sequence (DNA): TGTGCCAGCAGCAAGGACAGGGAGGGCCAGCCCCAGCATTTT.

This clonotype was counted once. Being one base from a much bigger clone, this may be a read error. The rearrangement links TRBV12-3 or TRBV12-4 to TRBJ2-5; no firm D call. Trimming removed 7 bases at V and 5 bases at J, with 11 bases between. The CDR3 extends over 12 amino acids. Written as DNA, the CDR3 is TGTGCCAGCACCCCAGTGGACGAGACCCAGTACTTC. Protein product: CASTPVDETQYF.

In the case of this clonotype: A much larger clone differs by one base, so this may be a read error. CDR3 bases: TGTGCTAGTGGGGCTAGCGTTTTGCACGAGCAGTACTTC. It specifies CASGASVLHEQYF. The genes are TRBV12-5 and TRBJ2-7; a weak D match, TRBD2 (6 bases). Germline V gene data show CDR1 as LGHNT and CDR2 as FRNRAP. Trimming cost V 6 bases and J 5 bases, with 14 bases left between them. There are 13 residues in the CDR3. Complete variable domain (other parts from reference TRBV12-5 and TRBJ2-7): DARVTQTPRHKVTEMGQEVTMRCQPILGHNTVFWYRQTMMQGLELLAYFRNRAPLDDSGMPKDRFSAEMPDATLATLKIQPSEPRDSAVYFCASGASVLHEQYFGPGTRLTVT.

Comment on this clonotype: This may arise from a read error, as a much more abundant clone is one base away. V is TRBV12-3 or TRBV12-4 and J is TRBJ2-3; 10 nucleotides match TRBD2. CDR3 length: 15 amino acids. Germline trimming cut 5 bases from V and 5 bases from J; bases unmatched to any gene: 7. The CDR3 loop reads CASSLASGSQDTQYF. CDR3 DNA: TGTGCCAGCAGTCTGGCTAGCGGGAGTCAAGATACGCAGTATTTT.

As regards this clonotype: Mismatch with germline at one junction end may stem from a read error. V gene TRBV6-5 combines with J gene TRBJ1-1; D is undetermined. The CDR3 consists of 12 residues. Looked up from germline, CDR1 is MNHEY and CDR2 is SVGAGI. CDR3 nucleotide sequence: TGTGCCAGCAGTTACGTGGGAAAGGAAGCTTTCTTC. Translation gives CASSYVGKEAFF.

The table lists this clonotype with a count of one. A much larger clone differs by one base, so this may be a read error. The chain uses TRBV12-3 or TRBV12-4 and TRBJ2-7; possibly TRBD2 for D (7 bases). V was trimmed by 7 bases and J by 2 bases, leaving 18 bases between them. This CDR3 contains 15 residues. CDR3 in DNA: TGTGCCAGCAACCCAGCCGGGGGGCCCCCCTACGAGCAGTACTTC. Its translation is CASNPAGGPPYEQYF.

Turning to this clonotype: One end of the junction varies from germline; a read error may be responsible. V gene TRBV11-2 combines with J gene TRBJ2-2; TRBD2 might be the D (5 bases). This CDR3 comprises 14 residues. In germline, CDR1 is SGHAT, CDR2 FQNNGV. The CDR3 reads CASSSTGDTGELFF. DNA for the CDR3: TGCGCCAGCAGCTCCACCGGGGACACCGGGGAGCTGTTTTTT.

In regard to this clonotype: One end of the junction varies from germline; a read error may be responsible. The chain links TRBV11-2 to TRBJ2-7, with D possibly being TRBD1 (7 bases). Germline V gene lookup returns CDR1 SGHAT and CDR2 FQNNGV. CDR3 length: 15 residues. This chain's CDR3 is CASSNQGGRGDEQCF. CDR3 coding DNA: TGTGCAAGCAGCAACCAGGGGGGCAGGGGAGACGAGCAGTGCTTC.

This chain links TRBV29-1 with TRBJ2-1; D is unclear. Trimming removed 3 bases from V and 5 bases from J, with 11 bases in between. This CDR3 comprises 13 residues. CDR1 is SQVTM, CDR2 ANQGSEA, per germline. Here the CDR3 reads CSVEGTMDNEQFF. In nucleotides, the CDR3 is TGCAGCGTTGAGGGCACTATGGACAATGAGCAGTTCTTC.

A remark on this clonotype: Given a much more abundant clone one base away, this may be a read error. The genes are TRBV6-1 and TRBJ2-5; no clear D gene. CDR1 is MNHNS and CDR2 is SASEGT in the germline V gene. The CDR3 totals 14 residues. In DNA form, the CDR3 reads TGTGTCAGCAGCGAACAAAGTAATATCGGGACCCAGTACTTC. Translating it yields CVSSEQSNIGTQYF.

The sample holds a few counts of this clonotype. The V gene is TRBV14, the J gene TRBJ2-5; weak D call: TRBD1 (6 bases). Germline assignment: CDR1 SGHDN and CDR2 FVKESK. The CDR3 loop spans 14 amino acids. V was shortened by 6 bases and J by 5 bases, with 16 bases between the two germline ends. CDR3 sequence: CASRDSRYRETQYF. The CDR3 coding sequence is TGTGCCAGCAGGGACAGTCGATACAGGGAGACCCAGTACTTC. Together with reference TRBV14 and TRBJ2-5, the CDR3 gives the full variable domain: EAGVTQFPSHSVIEKGQTVTLRCDPISGHDNLYWYRRVMGKEIKFLLHFVKESKQDESGMPNNRFLAERTGGTYSTLKVQPAELEDSGVYFCASRDSRYRETQYFGPGTRLLVL.

By frequency in the sample, this clonotype is medium-sized. The chain recombines TRBV12-3 or TRBV12-4 with TRBJ1-6; a possible D gene is TRBD1 (6 bases). This CDR3 spans 14 amino acids. Trimming left V 1 base short and J 11 bases short, with 12 bases between. CDR3 amino acids: CASSLGGPGAPLHF. CDR3 bases: TGTGCCAGCAGTTTAGGGGGGCCTGGGGCACCCCTCCACTTT.

This clonotype was observed at least ten times. The gene calls are TRBV29-1 and TRBJ1-2; D is possibly TRBD1 (5 bases). CDR3 length equals 12 residues. The germline gives CDR1 SQVTM, CDR2 ANQGSEA. Trimming shortened V by 6 bases and J by 4 bases, and 12 bases separated the two germline ends. This CDR3 reads CSVGEGSYGYTF. The CDR3 DNA is TGCAGCGTGGGCGAGGGGTCCTATGGCTACACCTTC.

Worth noting for this clonotype: This clone may be a read error of a much larger clone one base away. This sequence joins TRBV6-6 and TRBJ2-7, with D uncertain. This CDR3 comprises 11 residues. Per the germline V gene, CDR1 is MNHNY and CDR2 is SVGAGI (reference sequence). The CDR3 DNA is TGTGCCAGCAGTGGGTCCTGCGAGCAGTACTTC. Translated: CASSGSCEQYF.

In the case of this clonotype: This may come from a read error, since a much larger clone is one base off. V usage is TRBV29-1 and J usage is TRBJ1-2, with a tentative D call TRBD1 (5 bases). Germline CDR1 reads SQVTM; CDR2 reads ANQGSEA. The CDR3 loop spans 12 amino acids. Deletions cut 1 base from V and 10 bases from J, with 13 bases between. The CDR3 loop is CSVEGGPHDYTF. The CDR3 nucleotides read TGCAGCGTTGAAGGGGGACCCCATGACTACACCTTC.

This chain uses TRBV6-2 or TRBV6-3 with TRBJ2-2; maybe TRBD1 (6 bases). CDR3 length: 15 residues. V was pared by 5 bases and J by 7 bases, with 17 bases between. Germline V gives CDR1 MNHEY, CDR2 SVGEGT. The CDR3, as DNA: TGTGCCAGCAGTGACCCGGGACACAATAACGGGGAGCTGTTTTTT. This gives the protein CASSDPGHNNGELFF.

The rearrangement links TRBV20-1 to TRBJ2-3, with D tentatively TRBD1 (7 bases). The CDR3 loop spans 18 amino acids. Germline CDR1 and CDR2: DFQATT and SNEGSKA (reference sequence). The CDR3 protein is CGVRCNQGGSYKTDTQYF. The CDR3 region has the DNA TGCGGTGTTAGATGCAATCAGGGGGGCTCGTATAAGACAGATACGCAGTATTTT.

This chain links TRBV11-3 with TRBJ2-2; D is uncertain. CDR3 length: 12 residues. CDR1 is SGHNT, CDR2 YENEEA, per germline. Trimming pared 11 bases from V and 6 bases from J, leaving 13 bases between. The CDR3 sequence: CACSRASGELFF. CDR3 in DNA: TGTGCCTGTAGCCGGGCTTCCGGGGAGCTGTTTTTT. Using reference TRBV11-3 and TRBJ2-2 for the parts outside the CDR3, the full variable domain is EAGVVQSPRYKIIEKKQPVAFWCNPISGHNTLYWYLQNLGQGPELLIRYENEEAVDDSQLPKDRFSAERLKGVDSTLKIQPAELGDSAVYLCACSRASGELFFGEGSRLTVL.

Notes on this clonotype: This may arise from a read error, as a much more abundant clone is one base away. V and J are TRBV20-1 and TRBJ2-3, with TRBD2 matching over 9 bases. CDR3 size: 15 residues. Germline CDR1 and CDR2: DFQATT and SNEGSKA (reference sequence). DNA of the CDR3: TGCAATGCTCCCCAGGTAGCGGGAGATAGAGATACGCAGTATTTT. It codes for CNAPQVAGDRDTQYF.

Notes on this clonotype: A much larger clone differs from this one at a single base, so this may be a read error. The CDR3 does not close with the conserved phenylalanine or tryptophan, likely indicating a read error. This chain uses TRBV20-1 with TRBJ2-2; a possible D gene is TRBD1 (6 bases). The ends were cut back, 3 bases at V and 4 bases at J, with 12 bases in the middle. Germline V gives CDR1 DFQATT, CDR2 SNEGSKA (reference sequence). The CDR3 consists of 14 residues. In nucleotides, the CDR3 is TGCAGTGCTAGGGAGCAGGGGAGCACCGGGGAGCTGTTTTCT. Translation: CSAREQGSTGELFS.

As regards this clonotype: The conserved phenylalanine or tryptophan is not found at the CDR3 terminus, so this likely reflects a read error. CDR3 protein: CASSLGDHQPGRADTQYS. The CDR3 DNA is TGTGCCAGCAGTCTGGGAGATCATCAGCCCGGGAGAGCAGATACGCAGTATTCT. This rearrangement joins TRBV11-2 to TRBJ2-3; TRBD2 might be the D (6 bases). CDR3 size: 18 residues. Germline CDR1 is SGHAT and CDR2 is FQNNGV. Trimming removed 6 bases from V and 4 bases from J, with 26 bases in between.

The chain links TRBV13 to TRBJ2-3; 8 bases line up with TRBD1. Germline values: CDR1 PRHDT, CDR2 FYEKMQ (reference sequence). CDR3 size: 13 residues. The CDR3 DNA is TGTTCCATCGGACAGGGCGGCACAGATACGCAGTATTTT. Encoded protein: CSIGQGGTDTQYF.

This clonotype was observed a handful of times. Here the CDR3 omits its conserved ending phenylalanine or tryptophan, so a read error is the likely source. The chain links TRBV11-2 to TRBJ2-2, with D perhaps TRBD2 (6 bases). With 9 bases removed from V and 5 bases from J, the gap between germline ends came to 16 bases. The germline V gene has CDR1 SGHAT and CDR2 FQNNGV. The CDR3 totals 14 residues. The CDR3 coding sequence is TGTGCCAGTACCCCTAGCGTGAATACCGGGGAGCTGTTTCTT. Protein product: CASTPSVNTGELFL.

The rearrangement joins TRBV6-1 to TRBJ1-4, with D possibly TRBD1 on 5 matching bases. With 10 bases removed from V and 4 bases from J, the gap between germline ends came to 19 bases. Germline V CDR1 and CDR2: MNHNS, SASEGT. The CDR3 length is 15 residues. The CDR3: CANNDHSGNNEKLFF. CDR3 nucleotides: TGTGCCAACAATGACCACTCAGGGAATAATGAAAAACTGTTTTTT.

Comment on this clonotype: Possible read error: a much larger clone is one base away. The chain carries TRBV29-1 and TRBJ2-5, with 9 bases lining up with TRBD2. The CDR3 totals 12 residues. Trimming cost V 8 bases and J 5 bases; bases outside gene matches: 6. Germline CDR1 is SQVTM and CDR2 is ANQGSEA. Here the CDR3 reads CSRTSGLETQYF. The CDR3 nucleotides are TGCAGCAGAACTAGCGGGTTGGAGACCCAGTACTTC.

The chain is built from TRBV7-8 and TRBJ1-2; D remains ambiguous. Between the trimmed V and J ends, which lost 7 bases and 0 bases, there was a span of 18 bases. This CDR3 region has 16 residues. The germline gives CDR1 SGHVS, CDR2 FQNEAQ. The CDR3 DNA reads as TGTGCCAGCAACCCCGACACTTTAAAACCTAACTATGGCTACACCTTC. Translated: CASNPDTLKPNYGYTF.

V and J are TRBV6-1 and TRBJ2-2; possible D gene TRBD2, 6 bases. This CDR3 is 15 amino acids long. V was clipped by 8 bases and J by 17 bases, with 30 bases between them. From germline, CDR1 is MNHNS and CDR2 SASEGT. The CDR3 region is CASAGIGTYGPRLFF. CDR3 DNA: TGTGCCAGCGCTGGCATCGGGACTTACGGCCCTCGGCTATTTTTT.

The chain uses TRBV20-1 and TRBJ1-2, with TRBD1 matching 8 bases. Germline assignment: CDR1 DFQATT and CDR2 SNEGSKA (reference sequence). This CDR3 has 14 amino acids. The CDR3 DNA reads as TGCAATGATAGGCCCCGGACAGGGAAGCATGGCTACACCTTC. It codes for CNDRPRTGKHGYTF.